These 22 T cell receptor beta chains were all obtained from the same sample, sequenced in a study of cytomegalovirus exposure and HLA in healthy donors. With 60 Vbeta and 13 Jbeta primers, the PCR was carried out. Assay: immunoSEQ multiplex PCR; the TCRdb copy retains only in-frame clones and omits some. In the table there are about 130,000 clones, 80% of which are singletons. The sample taken for sequencing was PBMCs. Receptors originate from a male donor in good health and CMV-seronegative.

The chain uses TRBV7-2 and TRBJ1-5; a weak D match, TRBD1 (5 bases). Germline V gives CDR1 SGHTA, CDR2 FQGNSA. Trimming pared 5 bases from V and 3 bases from J, leaving 14 bases between. The CDR3 sequence is 15 residues long. CDR3: CASSPDRNNNQPQHF. CDR3 bases: TGTGCCAGCAGCCCCGACAGAAATAACAATCAGCCCCAGCATTTT.

This chain connects TRBV2 to TRBJ1-5; 9 positions match TRBD1. This CDR3 comprises 17 residues. Germline lookup yields CDR1 SNHLY and CDR2 FYNNEI. The junction had 11 bases not matched to a gene; V was cut back by 6 bases and J by 2 bases. The chain's CDR3 is CASSAGQGFMRNQPQHF. The DNA of the CDR3 is TGTGCCAGCAGCGCGGGACAGGGTTTCATGCGCAATCAGCCCCAGCATTTT.

This clone was observed a single time. The chain employs TRBV9 and TRBJ2-2, with 10 bases lining up with TRBD2. This CDR3 is 18 amino acids long. CDR1 is SGDLS and CDR2 is YYNGEE in the germline V gene. Losses at the gene ends were 3 bases for V and 0 bases for J; bases not matched to a gene: 8. The CDR3 DNA is TGTGCCAGCAGCGGAGTCGGACTAGCGGAGCCGAACACCGGGGAGCTGTTTTTT. It translates to CASSGVGLAEPNTGELFF.

Of note for this clone: One junction end disagrees with the germline gene, perhaps due to a read error. The chain couples TRBV7-9 to TRBJ2-7; D ambiguous. The CDR3 is 12 amino acids. Germline CDR1 SEHNR, CDR2 FQNEAQ (reference sequence). The CDR3 sequence: CSSSLGTYEQYF. CDR3 bases: TGTTCCAGCAGCTTAGGTACCTACGAGCAGTACTTC.

The chain links TRBV19 to TRBJ1-2; 7 bases fit TRBD1. From germline, CDR1 is LNHDA and CDR2 SQIVND (reference sequence). J was trimmed by 1 base and V by 7 bases; bases with no gene match: 6. The CDR3 has 14 amino acids. This CDR3 is CASTPRDSNYGYTF. CDR3 bases: TGTGCCAGTACCCCTCGGGACAGTAACTATGGCTACACCTTC.

The chain combines TRBV19 with TRBJ1-2, with D tentatively TRBD1 (6 bases). The CDR3 extends over 13 amino acids. CDR1 is LNHDA, CDR2 SQIVND, per germline (reference sequence). V dropped 9 bases and J dropped 6 bases, with 17 bases sitting between them. The CDR3 loop reads CASRWGGTHGYTF. For the CDR3, the DNA is TGTGCCAGCCGATGGGGGGGCACTCATGGCTACACCTTC.

The chain links TRBV6-4 to TRBJ2-1, with TRBD2 matching over 9 bases. The V gene end was trimmed by 5 bases and the J gene end by 4 bases; junction bases not matched to a gene: 6. The CDR3 length is 15 residues. Germline V lookup: CDR1 MRHNA, CDR2 SNTAGT. DNA of the CDR3: TGTGCCAGCAGTTCTGGCGGGGGGGGGTACAATGAGCAGTTCTTC. Its protein product is CASSSGGGGYNEQFF.

The chain has TRBV5-4 and TRBJ1-1, with TRBD1 identical over 11 bases. J lost 5 bases, V lost 4 bases, and 4 bases had no gene match. Germline V gene data show CDR1 as SGHNT and CDR2 as YYREEE (reference sequence). The CDR3 sequence is 14 residues long. CDR3 sequence (DNA): TGTGCCAGCAGCCCGGACAGGGGGCGGACTGAAGCTTTCTTT. Its translation: CASSPDRGRTEAFF.

The chain couples TRBV5-1 to TRBJ1-5; D perhaps matches TRBD1 (6 bases). There are 15 residues in the CDR3. The V gene lost 2 bases and the J gene lost 4 bases, with 13 bases spanning the gap. Germline values: CDR1 SGHRS, CDR2 YFSETQ. CDR3 protein: CASSFFGQINQPQHF. The CDR3, as DNA: TGCGCCAGCAGCTTTTTTGGACAGATTAATCAGCCCCAGCATTTT. The whole variable domain, remainder taken from reference TRBV5-1 and TRBJ1-5, is KAGVTQTPRYLIKTRGQQVTLSCSPISGHRSVSWYQQTPGQGLQFLFEYFSETQRNKGNFPGRFSGRQFSNSRSEMNVSTLELGDSALYLCASSFFGQINQPQHFGDGTRLSIL.

The chain links TRBV7-3 to TRBJ2-2; TRBD2 agrees at 14 bases. J lost 3 bases, V lost 5 bases, and 17 bases had no gene match. The V gene's germline CDR1 is SGHTA and CDR2 FQGTGA. The CDR3 runs 21 residues. The CDR3 loop is CASSRTRLAGGKGSDTGELFF. Here the CDR3 DNA reads TGTGCCAGCAGCCGAACGCGACTAGCGGGGGGGAAAGGATCGGACACCGGGGAGCTGTTTTTT.

This chain joins TRBV5-5 and TRBJ1-2, with a tentative D call TRBD1 (5 bases). The germline CDR1 and CDR2 sequences are SGHKS and YYEKEE (reference sequence). The CDR3 contains 14 residues. The V end lost 2 bases, the J end lost 0 bases, and 8 bases lay between the germline ends. Here the CDR3 reads CASSLAQANYGYTF. In DNA, the CDR3 is TGTGCCAGCAGCTTAGCACAGGCTAACTATGGCTACACCTTC.

CDR3 in amino acids: CASSDSYGGRAAYNEQFF. CDR3 bases: TGTGCCAGCAGTGACTCGTATGGCGGGAGGGCCGCCTACAATGAGCAGTTCTTC. This chain connects TRBV6-4 to TRBJ2-1; 9 nucleotides align to TRBD2. Trimming cost V 0 bases and J 2 bases; bases outside gene matches: 8. The germline CDR1 and CDR2 sequences are MRHNA and SNTAGT. This CDR3 region has 18 residues.

The genes are TRBV11-3 and TRBJ1-1; unclear D gene. In germline, CDR1 is SGHNT, CDR2 YENEEA. The CDR3 has 13 amino acids. V was shortened by 0 bases and J by 5 bases, with 7 bases between the two germline ends. The CDR3 region is CASSLESGTEAFF. The CDR3 DNA reads as TGTGCCAGCAGCTTAGAATCGGGAACTGAAGCTTTCTTT. The whole variable domain, remainder taken from reference TRBV11-3 and TRBJ1-1, is EAGVVQSPRYKIIEKKQPVAFWCNPISGHNTLYWYLQNLGQGPELLIRYENEEAVDDSQLPKDRFSAERLKGVDSTLKIQPAELGDSAVYLCASSLESGTEAFFGQGTRLTVV.

The CDR3: CASSLAPREGNEQYF. The DNA of the CDR3 is TGTGCCAGCAGCTTAGCGCCGCGGGAGGGGAACGAGCAGTACTTC. V gene TRBV7-9 combines with J gene TRBJ2-5, with TRBD2 matching 9 bases. The J call may be in error: the DNA end matches TRBJ2-7 better. Germline CDR1 and CDR2: SEHNR and FQNEAQ (reference sequence). There are 15 residues in the CDR3.

A few counts support this clone. V usage is TRBV5-4 and J usage is TRBJ1-1; 7 bases match TRBD1. Germline values: CDR1 SGHNT, CDR2 YYREEE (reference sequence). The CDR3 contains 16 residues. Unmatched junction bases numbered 13, after V lost 5 bases and J lost 3 bases. The CDR3 protein is CASSLTGWGEDTEAFF. CDR3 sequence (DNA): TGTGCCAGCAGTTTGACAGGGTGGGGAGAAGACACTGAAGCTTTCTTT.

This rearrangement joins TRBV2 to TRBJ2-2; D is unclear. Per germline, CDR1 SNHLY and CDR2 FYNNEI. V was shortened by 7 bases and J by 1 base, with 10 bases between the two germline ends. The CDR3 is made up of 14 amino acids. The CDR3 nucleotides are TGTGCCAGCAACGTACTCGAGAACACCGGGGAGCTGTTTTTT. This codes for CASNVLENTGELFF.

The chain recombines TRBV7-2 with TRBJ1-6, with a tentative D call TRBD1 (5 bases). The CDR3 is 16 amino acids. Germline lookup yields CDR1 SGHTA and CDR2 FQGNSA. V was clipped by 1 base and J by 3 bases, with 10 bases between them. Written as DNA, the CDR3 is TGTGCCAGCAGCTTAGTGTGGGGGGTCTATAATTCACCCCTCCACTTT. This gives the protein CASSLVWGVYNSPLHF.

This clone was observed once. This rearrangement joins TRBV7-7 to TRBJ2-2; a possible D gene is TRBD1 (6 bases). Germline CDR1 and CDR2: SSHAT and FNYEAQ (reference sequence). The CDR3 covers 17 residues. The germline V and J ends were trimmed by 5 bases and 1 base, with 17 bases remaining between them. CDR3 sequence reads: CASSLRTVSQNTGELFF. CDR3 DNA: TGTGCCAGCAGCCTCCGGACAGTATCCCAGAACACCGGGGAGCTGTTTTTT.

The V gene is TRBV28, the J gene TRBJ1-2, with 7 bases fitting TRBD1. Trimming removed 4 bases from V and 3 bases from J; junction bases left unmatched: 5. Germline assignment: CDR1 MDHEN and CDR2 SYDVKM. The CDR3 has 14 amino acids. The CDR3 sequence is CASSSVGTDYGYTF. The CDR3 DNA follows: TGTGCCAGCAGTTCTGTAGGGACAGACTATGGCTACACCTTC.

V gene TRBV28 combines with J gene TRBJ1-4, with 11 positions matching TRBD1. CDR1 is MDHEN and CDR2 is SYDVKM in the germline V gene. This CDR3 comprises 16 residues. V lost 2 bases, J lost 7 bases, and 6 bases stayed unmatched. The CDR3 region is CASSLIVGTGGEKLFF. CDR3 nucleotides: TGTGCCAGCAGTTTAATCGTGGGGACAGGGGGTGAAAAACTGTTTTTT.

This chain uses TRBV11-2 with TRBJ1-2, with a tentative D call TRBD1 (6 bases). The CDR3 runs to 15 residues. The V end was cut by 4 bases, the J end by 5 bases, with 17 bases between. Germline V gene sequence: CDR1 SGHAT, CDR2 FQNNGV. CDR3 DNA sequence: TGTGCCAGCAGCTCCCAGGGGAGGGGGGGGTATGGCTACACCTTC. Its translation is CASSSQGRGGYGYTF.

The genes are TRBV5-8 and TRBJ2-1; 9 bases agree with TRBD1. This CDR3 contains 17 residues. Trimming cost V 0 bases and J 1 base; bases outside gene matches: 5. Germline V lookup: CDR1 SGHTS, CDR2 YDEGEE. This chain's CDR3 is CASSLVGQGSSYNEQFF. The CDR3 region has the DNA TGTGCCAGCAGCTTGGTGGGACAGGGATCGTCCTACAATGAGCAGTTCTTC.